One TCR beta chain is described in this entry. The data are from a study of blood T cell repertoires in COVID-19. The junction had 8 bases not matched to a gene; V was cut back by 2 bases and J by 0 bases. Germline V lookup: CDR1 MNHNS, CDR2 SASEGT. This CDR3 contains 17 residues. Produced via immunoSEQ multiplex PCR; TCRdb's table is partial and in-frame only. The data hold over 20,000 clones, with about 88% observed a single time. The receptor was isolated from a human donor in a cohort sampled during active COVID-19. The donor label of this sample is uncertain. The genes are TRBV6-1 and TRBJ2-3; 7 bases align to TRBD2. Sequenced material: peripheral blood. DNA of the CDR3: TGTGCCAGCAGTGAATTTTGGGGTAGCGGGAGCACAGATACGCAGTATTTT. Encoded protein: CASSEFWGSGSTDTQYF.